Below, 29 T cell receptor beta chains from the same sample are listed, as sequenced in a study of blood T cell repertoires in COVID-19. Libraries were prepared by immunoSEQ multiplex PCR; TCRdb keeps only in-frame clonotypes and omits some of them. Counted here are around 170,000 clones, around 75% occurring once; the ten biggest clones make up more than 11%. The sequenced sample consisted of peripheral blood. The origin of the receptors is a woman aged 80 or over with acute or convalescent COVID-19.

This rearrangement joins TRBV7-6 to TRBJ2-7, with TRBD1 identical over 7 bases. The germline CDR1 and CDR2 sequences are SGHVS and FNYEAQ. The CDR3 runs 13 residues. The trim removed 6 bases at V and 3 bases at J, leaving 5 bases unmatched. The DNA of the CDR3 is TGTGCCAGCAGTCCCGGGACAGTCTACGAGCAGTACTTC. It translates to CASSPGTVYEQYF. The whole variable domain, filled in from reference TRBV7-6 and TRBJ2-7, reads GAGVSQSPRYKVTKRGQDVALRCDPISGHVSLYWYRQALGQGPEFLTYFNYEAQQDKSGLPNDRFSAERPEGSISTLTIQRTEQRDSAMYRCASSPGTVYEQYFGPGTRLTVT.

V usage is TRBV6-2 or TRBV6-3 and J usage is TRBJ2-2; 9 nucleotides align to TRBD2. The V gene end was trimmed by 2 bases and the J gene end by 6 bases; junction bases not matched to a gene: 4. The CDR3 is 15 amino acids. Germline V lookup: CDR1 MNHEY, CDR2 SVGEGT. DNA for the CDR3: TGTGCCAGCAGTTACCAAGCGGGGGGAGCCGGGGAGCTGTTTTTT. Translated: CASSYQAGGAGELFF.

V is TRBV11-2 and J is TRBJ2-2, with a tentative D call TRBD2 (6 bases). Trimming shortened V by 8 bases and J by 2 bases, and 15 bases separated the two germline ends. The germline gives CDR1 SGHAT, CDR2 FQNNGV. The CDR3 contains 15 residues. CDR3 in amino acids: CASGRAGINTGELFF. The CDR3 DNA follows: TGTGCCAGCGGTAGGGCGGGGATAAACACCGGGGAGCTGTTTTTT.

The rearrangement links TRBV5-1 to TRBJ2-7, with TRBD1 as a possible D gene (8 bases). This CDR3 spans 16 amino acids. The germline gives CDR1 SGHRS, CDR2 YFSETQ. V was pared by 1 base and J by 5 bases, with 19 bases between. CDR3 bases: TGCGCCAGCAGCTTGCTCACAGGGGGAGGGGAGGACGAGCAGTACTTC. It specifies CASSLLTGGGEDEQYF.

J is TRBJ2-7 and V is TRBV2, with 7 bases matching TRBD2. The J segment lost 0 bases and the V segment lost 10 bases, leaving 6 bases of the junction unmatched. The V gene's germline CDR1 is SNHLY and CDR2 FYNNEI. This CDR3 is built from 13 residues. CDR3 nucleotide sequence: TGTGCCACCGGAAGCGGGGTCTCCTACGAGCAGTACTTC. Amino acid sequence: CATGSGVSYEQYF.

This rearrangement joins TRBV4-1 to TRBJ1-5, with D possibly matching TRBD1 (6 bases). The germline V gene encodes CDR1 MGHRA and CDR2 YSYEKL. The V end lost 6 bases, the J end lost 0 bases, and 21 bases lay between the germline ends. The CDR3 extends over 18 amino acids. The CDR3 region has the DNA TGCGCCAGCAGACACAGGGCGGAAGGGGCTTATAGCAATCAGCCCCAGCATTTT. It encodes CASRHRAEGAYSNQPQHF.

The J gene is TRBJ1-1, the V gene TRBV3-1 (or the pseudogene TRBV3-2); no firm D call. V was cut by 1 base and J by 7 bases, with 13 bases left in between. This CDR3 contains 14 residues. Germline CDR1 is LGHDT and CDR2 is YNNKEL (reference sequence). The CDR3 protein is CASSQGGFTNEAFF. The CDR3 DNA follows: TGTGCCAGCAGCCAAGGAGGCTTCACCAATGAAGCTTTCTTT.

V gene TRBV29-1 combines with J gene TRBJ2-3, with a tentative D call TRBD2 (6 bases). Germline V gives CDR1 SQVTM, CDR2 ANQGSEA. CDR3 length: 13 residues. Trimming cost V 8 bases and J 5 bases, with 17 bases left between them. This CDR3 is CSLGRRAGDTQYF. The CDR3 DNA sequence: TGCAGCCTTGGACGGAGGGCGGGAGATACGCAGTATTTT.

This clone was seen a single time. CDR3 loop: CASSSHATGLGKLFF. Written as DNA, the CDR3 is TGTGCCAGCAGCTCCCATGCGACAGGATTGGGAAAACTGTTTTTT. This rearrangement joins TRBV7-9 to TRBJ1-4, with a possible D match to TRBD1 (6 bases). The CDR3 sequence is 15 residues long. The germline CDR1 and CDR2 sequences are SEHNR and FQNEAQ (reference sequence). V shed 4 bases and J shed 10 bases, with 19 bases lying between them.

The genes are TRBV28 and TRBJ1-5; TRBD1 aligns across 9 bases. The CDR3 covers 16 residues. Germline-derived CDR1 and CDR2 are MDHEN and SYDVKM. V shed 4 bases, J shed 2 bases, and the junction held 6 bases outside the gene matches. CDR3 loop: CASSSRTGVGNQPQHF. Here the CDR3 DNA reads TGTGCCAGCAGTTCCCGGACAGGGGTGGGCAATCAGCCCCAGCATTTT.

The genes are TRBV5-4 and TRBJ2-3, with D possibly TRBD2 on 5 matching bases. Germline assignment: CDR1 SGHNT and CDR2 YYREEE (reference sequence). Trimming removed 5 bases from V and 1 base from J, with 11 bases in between. This CDR3 is 14 amino acids long. CDR3 in amino acids: CASSPSLGTDTQYF. CDR3 DNA: TGTGCCAGCAGTCCTAGCTTGGGCACAGATACGCAGTATTTT. The whole variable domain, filled in from reference TRBV5-4 and TRBJ2-3, reads ETGVTQSPTHLIKTRGQQVTLRCSSQSGHNTVSWYQQALGQGPQFIFQYYREEENGRGNFPPRFSGLQFPNYSSELNVNALELDDSALYLCASSPSLGTDTQYFGPGTRLTVL.

This chain uses TRBV7-8 with TRBJ1-3; 12 bases are shared with TRBD1. V trimming: 5 bases; J trimming: 0 bases; junction bases outside the gene matches: 14. CDR1 and CDR2 (germline): SGHVS, FQNEAQ. CDR3 length: 20 residues. DNA for the CDR3: TGTGCCAGCAGCCTCCGGGACAGGGGGCTTCCCAAAAGCTCTGGAAACACCATATATTTT. As protein: CASSLRDRGLPKSSGNTIYF. The full variable domain, its missing parts supplied by reference TRBV7-8 and TRBJ1-3, is GAGVSQSPRYKVAKRGQDVALRCDPISGHVSLFWYQQALGQGPEFLTYFQNEAQLDKSGLPSDRFFAERPEGSVSTLKIQRTQQEDSAVYLCASSLRDRGLPKSSGNTIYFGEGSWLTVV.

This clone was seen more than once but under ten times. The chain is built from TRBV28 and TRBJ1-5; D is possibly TRBD1 (6 bases). Germline values: CDR1 MDHEN, CDR2 SYDVKM. This CDR3 region has 12 residues. Trimming removed 5 bases from V and 6 bases from J, with 8 bases in between. The CDR3, as DNA: TGTGCCAGCAGTCTCAGGGGTCAGCCCCAGCATTTT. Translated, it gives CASSLRGQPQHF.

This clone has just a few counts. The V and J genes are TRBV3-1 (or the pseudogene TRBV3-2) and TRBJ2-5; D is unclear. The V end was cut by 2 bases, the J end by 5 bases, with 6 bases between. The germline V gene encodes CDR1 LGHDT and CDR2 YNNKEL (reference sequence). The CDR3 is made up of 12 amino acids. The CDR3 DNA follows: TGTGCCAGCAGCCAATATCTTGAGACCCAGTACTTC. This sequence encodes CASSQYLETQYF.

This sequence joins TRBV18 and TRBJ2-5; D unresolved. The CDR3 spans 13 residues. V was pared by 1 base and J by 5 bases, with 8 bases between. Germline CDR1 reads KGHSH; CDR2 reads LQKENI. The CDR3 is CASSPRQAETQYF. CDR3 bases: TGTGCCAGCTCACCACGGCAGGCGGAGACCCAGTACTTC.

The chain recombines TRBV9 with TRBJ2-2; D not resolved. V was trimmed by 4 bases and J by 1 base, leaving 14 bases between them. This CDR3 has 16 amino acids. Germline-derived CDR1 and CDR2 are SGDLS and YYNGEE. The CDR3 nucleotides are TGTGCCAGCAGCCTTACTGTGGTGTTGAACACCGGGGAGCTGTTTTTT. Its protein product is CASSLTVVLNTGELFF.

The V call is TRBV18, the J call TRBJ1-1, with TRBD1 identical over 11 bases. Germline values: CDR1 KGHSH, CDR2 LQKENI. The V gene end was trimmed by 4 bases and the J gene end by 4 bases; junction bases not matched to a gene: 2. The CDR3 sequence is 14 residues long. The CDR3 DNA reads as TGTGCCAGCTCACTGGGACAGGGGGTCACTGAAGCTTTCTTT. Translation gives CASSLGQGVTEAFF.

This chain links TRBV6-5 with TRBJ2-4; D not certain. The CDR3 has 15 residues. The germline V and J ends were trimmed by 7 bases and 0 bases, with 13 bases remaining between them. Germline lookup yields CDR1 MNHEY and CDR2 SVGAGI. As DNA, the CDR3 is TGTGCCAGCACGAGACAAAACTTAGCCAAAAACATTCAGTACTTC. Residues: CASTRQNLAKNIQYF.

The chain carries TRBV4-1 and TRBJ2-2; TRBD2 aligns across 9 bases. J gave up 8 bases and V 3 bases, and 13 bases lay outside the gene matches. CDR3 length: 17 residues. In germline, CDR1 is MGHRA, CDR2 YSYEKL. CDR3 bases: TGCGCCAGCAGCCAGGGGACGGCGGGAGGGCCTAGGGGGGAGCTGTTTTTT. Its protein is CASSQGTAGGPRGELFF.

The chain has TRBV6-5 and TRBJ1-2; D might be TRBD1 (5 bases). Germline V gene sequence: CDR1 MNHEY, CDR2 SVGAGI. The germline V and J ends were trimmed by 2 bases and 7 bases, with 14 bases remaining between them. CDR3 length equals 14 residues. The CDR3 sequence: CASSYRGGGSGYTF. The DNA for the CDR3 is TGTGCCAGCAGTTACAGGGGCGGCGGCTCTGGCTACACCTTC.

The sample holds a few counts of this clone. The chain has TRBV2 and TRBJ1-4; a possible D gene is TRBD1 (5 bases). This CDR3 region has 14 residues. Between the trimmed V and J ends, which lost 4 bases and 8 bases, there was a span of 14 bases. Germline-derived CDR1 and CDR2 are SNHLY and FYNNEI. This CDR3 is CASSVQGLREKLFF. The CDR3 DNA reads as TGTGCCAGCAGTGTCCAGGGATTGCGCGAAAAACTGTTTTTT.

This chain links TRBV3-1 (or the pseudogene TRBV3-2) with TRBJ2-5; 9 bases match TRBD1. The CDR3 extends over 15 amino acids. The junction had 7 bases not matched to a gene; V was cut back by 4 bases and J by 4 bases. The germline CDR1 and CDR2 sequences are LGHDT and YNNKEL (reference sequence). The CDR3 is CASSPWTGAVETQYF. The CDR3, as DNA: TGTGCCAGCAGCCCTTGGACAGGGGCTGTAGAGACCCAGTACTTC.

This clone was seen more than once but under ten times. J is TRBJ1-2 and V is TRBV30, with TRBD1 matching over 9 bases. Germline V CDR1 and CDR2: GTSNPN, SVGIG (reference sequence). This CDR3 comprises 15 residues. Trimming removed 0 bases from V and 1 base from J; junction bases left unmatched: 3. The CDR3 nucleotides read TGTGCCTGGAGTGTTGGGACAGGGTTTAACTATGGCTACACCTTC. Its translation: CAWSVGTGFNYGYTF.

V is TRBV13 and J is TRBJ2-1; 7 nucleotides line up with TRBD2. V lost 5 bases to trimming and J lost 7 bases; unmatched junction nucleotides: 14. Germline V CDR1 and CDR2: PRHDT, FYEKMQ (reference sequence). The CDR3 is 16 residues long. The CDR3 spells CASSERSGRAMNEQFF. CDR3 sequence (DNA): TGTGCCAGCAGCGAACGATCAGGGAGGGCCATGAATGAGCAGTTCTTC.

The chain couples TRBV2 to TRBJ2-1, with D tentatively TRBD2 (6 bases). Germline-derived CDR1 and CDR2 are SNHLY and FYNNEI. The CDR3 runs to 14 residues. Trimming left V 8 bases short and J 4 bases short, with 15 bases between. CDR3 nucleotide sequence: TGTGCCAGCGAACAGTGGGGGGTATACAATGAGCAGTTCTTC. It is translated as CASEQWGVYNEQFF. The variable domain in full, completed from reference TRBV2 and TRBJ2-1, reads EPEVTQTPSHQVTQMGQEVILRCVPISNHLYFYWYRQILGQKVEFLVSFYNNEISEKSEIFDDQFSVERPDGSNFTLKIRSTKLEDSAMYFCASEQWGVYNEQFFGPGTRLTVL.

This clone was counted a few times. The CDR3 loop is CASSLGQGRSEKLFF. CDR3 coding DNA: TGTGCCAGCAGCTTAGGACAGGGGAGGAGCGAAAAACTGTTTTTT. The chain couples TRBV13 to TRBJ1-4, with 7 bases lining up with TRBD1. Germline V CDR1 and CDR2: PRHDT, FYEKMQ (reference sequence). The CDR3 is 15 residues long. Trimming cost V 0 bases and J 8 bases; bases outside gene matches: 6.

This chain connects TRBV7-9 to TRBJ1-2; 10 bases line up with TRBD1. The length of the CDR3 is 14 residues. J was trimmed by 2 bases and V by 7 bases; bases with no gene match: 4. Germline V gene data show CDR1 as SEHNR and CDR2 as FQNEAQ (reference sequence). CDR3 in DNA: TGTGCCAGCATTCCGGGACAGGGGAACTATGGCTACACCTTC. Protein sequence: CASIPGQGNYGYTF.

This chain links TRBV19 with TRBJ1-2, with D perhaps TRBD1 (6 bases). The V and J ends lost 0 bases and 4 bases respectively, with 9 bases between them. The CDR3 length is 14 residues. The germline CDR1 and CDR2 sequences are LNHDA and SQIVND (reference sequence). The CDR3: CASSIDRGIYGYTF. CDR3 coding DNA: TGTGCCAGTAGTATAGACAGGGGAATCTATGGCTACACCTTC.

The chain is built from TRBV7-9 and TRBJ2-6; no clear D. Germline loops: CDR1 SEHNR, CDR2 FQNEAQ (reference sequence). The CDR3 spans 13 residues. V was clipped by 4 bases and J by 2 bases, with 3 bases between them. The CDR3 sequence: CASSWPGANVLTF. DNA of the CDR3: TGTGCCAGCAGCTGGCCTGGGGCCAACGTCCTGACTTTC. The variable domain in full, completed from reference TRBV7-9 and TRBJ2-6, reads DTGVSQNPRHKITKRGQNVTFRCDPISEHNRLYWYRQTLGQGPEFLTYFQNEAQLEKSRLLSDRFSAERPKGSFSTLEIQRTEQGDSAMYLCASSWPGANVLTFGAGSRLTVL.